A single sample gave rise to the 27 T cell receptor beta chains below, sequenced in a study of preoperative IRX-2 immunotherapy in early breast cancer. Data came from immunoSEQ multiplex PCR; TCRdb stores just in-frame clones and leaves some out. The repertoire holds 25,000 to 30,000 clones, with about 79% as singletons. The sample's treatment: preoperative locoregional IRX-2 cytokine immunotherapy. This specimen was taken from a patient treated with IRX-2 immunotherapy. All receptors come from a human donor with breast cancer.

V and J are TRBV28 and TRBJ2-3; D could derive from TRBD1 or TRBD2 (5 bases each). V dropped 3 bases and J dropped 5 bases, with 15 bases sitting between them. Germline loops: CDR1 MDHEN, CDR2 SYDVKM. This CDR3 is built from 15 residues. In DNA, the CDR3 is TGTGCCAGCAGTTTTGGGGGAGTAAGGGGAGATACGCAGTATTTT. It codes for CASSFGGVRGDTQYF.

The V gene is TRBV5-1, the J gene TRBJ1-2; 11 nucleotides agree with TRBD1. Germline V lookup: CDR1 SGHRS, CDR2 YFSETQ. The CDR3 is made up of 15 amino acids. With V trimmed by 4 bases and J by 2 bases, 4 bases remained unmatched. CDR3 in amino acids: CASSPRDRGNYGYTF. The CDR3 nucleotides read TGCGCCAGCAGCCCCCGGGACAGGGGGAACTATGGCTACACCTTC.

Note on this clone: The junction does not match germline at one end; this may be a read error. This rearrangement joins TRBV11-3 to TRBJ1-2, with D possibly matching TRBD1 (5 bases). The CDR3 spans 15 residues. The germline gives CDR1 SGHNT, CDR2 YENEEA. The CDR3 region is CASSLETAPLYGYTF. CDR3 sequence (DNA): TGTGCCAGCAGCCTAGAGACAGCCCCCCTCTATGGCTACACCTTC.

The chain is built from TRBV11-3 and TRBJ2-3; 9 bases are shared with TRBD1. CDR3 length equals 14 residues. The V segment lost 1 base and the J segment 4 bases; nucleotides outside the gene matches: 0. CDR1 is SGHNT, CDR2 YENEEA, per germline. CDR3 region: CASSLGQGADTQYF. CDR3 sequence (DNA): TGTGCCAGCAGCTTAGGACAGGGGGCAGATACGCAGTATTTT.

CDR3 in amino acids: CASSPRDHTNEQYF. CDR3 nucleotide sequence: TGTGCCAGCTCACCACGGGACCACACTAACGAGCAGTACTTC. This rearrangement joins TRBV18 to TRBJ2-7; D possibly matches TRBD1 or TRBD2 (5 bases each). The V end lost 1 base, the J end lost 5 bases, and 12 bases lay between the germline ends. This CDR3 is 14 amino acids long. Germline V gene lookup returns CDR1 KGHSH and CDR2 LQKENI.

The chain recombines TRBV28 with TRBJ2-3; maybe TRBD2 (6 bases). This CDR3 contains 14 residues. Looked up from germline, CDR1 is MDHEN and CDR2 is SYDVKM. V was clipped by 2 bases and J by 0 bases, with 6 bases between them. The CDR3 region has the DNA TGTGCCAGCAGTTTAGCGGGGAGCACAGATACGCAGTATTTT. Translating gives CASSLAGSTDTQYF.

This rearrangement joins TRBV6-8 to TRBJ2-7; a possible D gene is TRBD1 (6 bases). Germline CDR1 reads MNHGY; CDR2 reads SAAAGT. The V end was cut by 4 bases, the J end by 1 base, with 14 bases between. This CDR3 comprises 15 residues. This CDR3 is CASSFRTAFSYEQYF. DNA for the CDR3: TGTGCCAGCAGTTTCCGGACAGCTTTTTCCTACGAGCAGTACTTC.

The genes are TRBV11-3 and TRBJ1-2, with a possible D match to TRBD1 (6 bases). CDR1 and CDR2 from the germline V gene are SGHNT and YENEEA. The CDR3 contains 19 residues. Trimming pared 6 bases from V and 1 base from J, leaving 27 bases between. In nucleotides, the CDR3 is TGTGCCAGCAGTTCCGGGGGGGCGTTCTCCCCGGGGGATAACTATGGCTACACCTTC. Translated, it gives CASSSGGAFSPGDNYGYTF.

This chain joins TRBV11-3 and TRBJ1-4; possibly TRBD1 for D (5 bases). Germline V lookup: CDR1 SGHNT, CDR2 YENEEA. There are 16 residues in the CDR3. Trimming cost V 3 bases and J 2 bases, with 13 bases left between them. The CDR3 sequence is CASSLFGGRTNEKLFF. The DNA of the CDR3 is TGTGCCAGCAGCTTGTTCGGGGGGAGGACTAATGAAAAACTGTTTTTT.

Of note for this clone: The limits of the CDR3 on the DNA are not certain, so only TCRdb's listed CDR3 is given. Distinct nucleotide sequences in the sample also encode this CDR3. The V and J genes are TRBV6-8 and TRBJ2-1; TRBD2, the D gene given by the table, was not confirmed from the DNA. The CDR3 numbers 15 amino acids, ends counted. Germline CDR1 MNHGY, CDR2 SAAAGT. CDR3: CASSSSGSSYNEQFF.

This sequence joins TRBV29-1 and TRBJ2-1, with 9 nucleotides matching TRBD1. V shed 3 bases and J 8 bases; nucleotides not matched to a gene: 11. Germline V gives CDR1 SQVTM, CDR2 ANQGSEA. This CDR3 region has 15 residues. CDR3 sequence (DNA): TGCAGCGTTGAGGGAGGGCGGGACAGGGTCGATGAGCAGTTCTTC. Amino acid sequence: CSVEGGRDRVDEQFF.

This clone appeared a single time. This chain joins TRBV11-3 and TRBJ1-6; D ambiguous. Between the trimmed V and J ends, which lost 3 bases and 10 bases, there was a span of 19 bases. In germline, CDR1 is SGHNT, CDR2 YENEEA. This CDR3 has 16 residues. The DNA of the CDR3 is TGTGCCAGCAGCTTTGGCCGGGAAGGTCGTCGGTCACCCCTCCACTTT. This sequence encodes CASSFGREGRRSPLHF.

The CDR3 protein is CASSLEGGTGELFF. The CDR3 nucleotides are TGTGCCAGCAGCTTAGAGGGGGGCACCGGGGAGCTGTTTTTT. The chain links TRBV7-6 to TRBJ2-2; D tentatively fits TRBD1 or TRBD2 (6 bases each). The germline V and J ends were trimmed by 1 base and 4 bases, with 7 bases remaining between them. The CDR3 has 14 amino acids. Germline loops: CDR1 SGHVS, CDR2 FNYEAQ. Variable domain in full (rest from reference TRBV7-6 and TRBJ2-2): GAGVSQSPRYKVTKRGQDVALRCDPISGHVSLYWYRQALGQGPEFLTYFNYEAQQDKSGLPNDRFSAERPEGSISTLTIQRTEQRDSAMYRCASSLEGGTGELFFGEGSRLTVL.

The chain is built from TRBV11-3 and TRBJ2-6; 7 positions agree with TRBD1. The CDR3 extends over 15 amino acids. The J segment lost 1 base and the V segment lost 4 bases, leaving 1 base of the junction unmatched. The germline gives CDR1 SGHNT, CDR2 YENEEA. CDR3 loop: CASSSGGSGANVLTF. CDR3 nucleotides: TGTGCCAGCAGCTCAGGGGGTTCTGGGGCCAACGTCCTGACTTTC.

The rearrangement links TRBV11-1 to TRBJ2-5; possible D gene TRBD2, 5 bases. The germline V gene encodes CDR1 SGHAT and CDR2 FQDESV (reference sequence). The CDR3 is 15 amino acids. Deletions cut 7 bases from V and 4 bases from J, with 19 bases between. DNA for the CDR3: TGTGCCAGCACCCAAGGGCCTAGCCCCGGAGAGACCCAGTACTTC. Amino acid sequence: CASTQGPSPGETQYF. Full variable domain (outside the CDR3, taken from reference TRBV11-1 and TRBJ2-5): EAEVAQSPRYKITEKSQAVAFWCDPISGHATLYWYRQILGQGPELLVQFQDESVVDDSQLPKDRFSAERLKGVDSTLKIQPAELGDSAMYLCASTQGPSPGETQYFGPGTRLLVL.

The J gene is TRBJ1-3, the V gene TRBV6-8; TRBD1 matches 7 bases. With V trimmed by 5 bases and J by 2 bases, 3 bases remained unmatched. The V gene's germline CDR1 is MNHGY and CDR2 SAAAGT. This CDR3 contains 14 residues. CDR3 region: CASSAGTAGNTIYF. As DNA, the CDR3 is TGTGCCAGCAGTGCCGGGACAGCTGGAAACACCATATATTTT.

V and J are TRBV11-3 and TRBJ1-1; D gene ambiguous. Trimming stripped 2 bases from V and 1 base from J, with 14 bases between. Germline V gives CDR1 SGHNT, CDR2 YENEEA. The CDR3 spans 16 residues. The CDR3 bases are TGTGCCAGCAGCTTATCCGGGGTGATGACGAACACTGAAGCTTTCTTT. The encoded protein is CASSLSGVMTNTEAFF.

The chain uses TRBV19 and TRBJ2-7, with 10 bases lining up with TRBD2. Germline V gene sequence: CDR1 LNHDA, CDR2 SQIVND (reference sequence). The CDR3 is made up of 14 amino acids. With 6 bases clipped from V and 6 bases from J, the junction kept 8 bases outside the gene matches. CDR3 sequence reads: CASSQAGGPFEQYF. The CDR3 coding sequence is TGTGCCAGTAGCCAAGCGGGAGGGCCGTTCGAGCAGTACTTC.

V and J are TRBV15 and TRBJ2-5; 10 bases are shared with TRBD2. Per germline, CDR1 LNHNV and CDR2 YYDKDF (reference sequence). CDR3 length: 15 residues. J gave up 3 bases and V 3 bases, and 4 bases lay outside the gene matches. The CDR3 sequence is CATSRRLAGEETQYF. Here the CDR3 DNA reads TGTGCCACCAGCAGGCGGCTAGCGGGAGAAGAGACCCAGTACTTC.

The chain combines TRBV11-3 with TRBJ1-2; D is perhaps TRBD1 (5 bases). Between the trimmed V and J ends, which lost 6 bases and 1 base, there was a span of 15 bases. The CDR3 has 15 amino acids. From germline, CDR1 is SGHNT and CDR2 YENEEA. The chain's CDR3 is CASSWGRGVNYGYTF. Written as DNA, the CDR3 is TGTGCCAGCAGTTGGGGGAGAGGGGTTAACTATGGCTACACCTTC.

CDR3 in amino acids: CASSLTPGQSTDTQYF. The DNA of the CDR3 is TGTGCCAGCAGTTTAACCCCGGGACAGAGCACAGATACGCAGTATTTT. The V gene is TRBV28, the J gene TRBJ2-3; 7 bases line up with TRBD1. V was pared by 2 bases and J by 0 bases, with 5 bases of the junction left unmatched. In germline, CDR1 is MDHEN, CDR2 SYDVKM. The CDR3 consists of 16 residues.

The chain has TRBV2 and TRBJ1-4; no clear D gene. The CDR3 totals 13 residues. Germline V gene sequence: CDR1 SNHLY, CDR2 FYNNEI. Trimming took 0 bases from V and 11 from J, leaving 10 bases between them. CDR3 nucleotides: TGTGCCAGCAGTGAAGCGCCAGCAGGCAAACTGTTTTTT. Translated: CASSEAPAGKLFF. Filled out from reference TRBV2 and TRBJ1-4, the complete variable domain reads EPEVTQTPSHQVTQMGQEVILRCVPISNHLYFYWYRQILGQKVEFLVSFYNNEISEKSEIFDDQFSVERPDGSNFTLKIRSTKLEDSAMYFCASSEAPAGKLFFGSGTQLSVL.

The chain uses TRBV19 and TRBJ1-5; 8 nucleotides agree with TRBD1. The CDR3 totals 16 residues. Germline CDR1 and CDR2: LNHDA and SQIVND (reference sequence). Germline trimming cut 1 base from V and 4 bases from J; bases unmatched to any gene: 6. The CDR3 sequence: CASSIGGQERNQPQHF. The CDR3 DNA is TGTGCCAGTAGTATAGGGGGACAGGAACGGAATCAGCCCCAGCATTTT.

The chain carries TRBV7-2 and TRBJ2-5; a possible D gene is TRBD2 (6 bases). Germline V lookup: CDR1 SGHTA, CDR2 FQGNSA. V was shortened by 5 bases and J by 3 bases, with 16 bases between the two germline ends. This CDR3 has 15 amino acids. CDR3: CASSRRLTGEETQYF. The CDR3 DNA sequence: TGTGCCAGCAGCAGGAGACTAACGGGGGAAGAGACCCAGTACTTC.

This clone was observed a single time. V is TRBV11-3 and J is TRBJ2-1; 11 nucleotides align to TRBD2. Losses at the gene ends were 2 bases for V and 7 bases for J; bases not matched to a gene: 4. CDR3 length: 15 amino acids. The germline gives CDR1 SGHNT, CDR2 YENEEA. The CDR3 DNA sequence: TGTGCCAGCAGCTTAACGGGACTAGCGGAAAATGAGCAGTTCTTC. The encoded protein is CASSLTGLAENEQFF.

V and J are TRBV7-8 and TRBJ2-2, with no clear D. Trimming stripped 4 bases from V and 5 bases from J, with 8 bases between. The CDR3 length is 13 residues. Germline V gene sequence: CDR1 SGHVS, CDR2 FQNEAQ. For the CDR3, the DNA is TGTGCCAGCAGCTCCCAGGTAACCGGGGAGCTGTTTTTT. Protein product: CASSSQVTGELFF.

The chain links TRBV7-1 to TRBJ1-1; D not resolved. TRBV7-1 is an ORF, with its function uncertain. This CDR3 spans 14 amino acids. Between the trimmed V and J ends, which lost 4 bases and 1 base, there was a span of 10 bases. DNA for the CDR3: TGTGCCAGCAGCTTCAGCCAGCAGAACACTGAAGCTTTCTTT. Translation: CASSFSQQNTEAFF.